These 27 T cell receptor beta chains came from one sample sequenced in a study of T cells in Graves' hyperthyroidism and ophthalmopathy. The CDR3 regions of TCR beta were amplified from RNA transcripts. TCR CDR3 underwent first-round RT-PCR with the HTBI primer set. TCRdb itself ran the multiplex PCR reads through MiXCR, one entry per CDR3 protein. The table includes 360,000 or so distinct CDR3 sequences, about a fifth detected once. The sequenced sample consisted of blood. All receptors derive from a woman between 18 and 29 years old with Graves' hyperthyroidism.

This clonotype was detected many times. Here the CDR3 reads CATSRDPSARAFF. As DNA, the CDR3 is TGTGCCACCAGCAGAGATCCCTCGGCACGAGCTTTCTTT. The chain couples TRBV15 to TRBJ1-1, with no clear D. The CDR3 contains 13 residues. Germline lookup yields CDR1 LNHNV and CDR2 YYDKDF (reference sequence). The ends were cut back, 0 bases at V and 10 bases at J, with 12 bases in the middle.

A remark on this clonotype: This is likely a read error, given that the CDR3 carries no conserved phenylalanine or tryptophan at its end. The V and J genes are TRBV11-2 and TRBJ1-1; 7 nucleotides match TRBD1. The germline CDR1 and CDR2 sequences are SGHAT and FQNNGV. V lost 6 bases, J lost 0 bases, and 16 bases stayed unmatched. The CDR3 is 18 residues long. The CDR3 coding sequence is TGTGCCAGCAGAAGATCCGGCCGGGGACAGAGACTGAACACTGAAGCTTTCTTG. It specifies CASRRSGRGQRLNTEAFL.

This clonotype was found many times. The V gene is TRBV15, the J gene TRBJ2-2; D not certain. CDR3 size: 13 residues. Germline loops: CDR1 LNHNV, CDR2 YYDKDF (reference sequence). The ends were cut back, 0 bases at V and 8 bases at J, with 7 bases in the middle. CDR3 DNA sequence: TGTGCCACCAGCAGAGAGCGGTCAGGGGAGCTGTTTTTT. Amino acids: CATSRERSGELFF.

This clonotype has a count of ten or more. This chain joins TRBV6-1 and TRBJ1-2, with a weak D call TRBD1 (5 bases). Germline loops: CDR1 MNHNS, CDR2 SASEGT. This CDR3 is built from 15 residues. Trimming left V 4 bases short and J 8 bases short, with 20 bases between. The CDR3 region is CASSGRAATAGGYTF. The DNA for the CDR3 is TGTGCCAGCAGTGGGCGGGCGGCTACAGCAGGGGGCTACACCTTC.

Only a few counts were recorded for this clonotype. A much bigger clone sits one base away, suggesting this may be a read error. The conserved phenylalanine or tryptophan is not found at the CDR3 terminus, so this likely reflects a read error. The chain links TRBV7-8 to TRBJ1-1; D gene unclear. The germline CDR1 and CDR2 sequences are SGHVS and FQNEAQ. The CDR3 spans 13 residues. V was shortened by 2 bases and J by 6 bases, with 10 bases between the two germline ends. In DNA form, the CDR3 reads TGTGCCAGCAGCTTACGGCGGGTCCCTGAAGCTTTCTTG. Residues: CASSLRRVPEAFL.

This clonotype has at least ten counts. V gene TRBV6-5 combines with J gene TRBJ2-2; D is unresolved. The CDR3 is 11 residues long. Per germline, CDR1 MNHEY and CDR2 SVGAGI. The V and J ends lost 1 base and 8 bases respectively, with 2 bases between them. CDR3 loop: CASSYWGELFF. CDR3 nucleotide sequence: TGTGCCAGCAGTTACTGGGGGGAGCTGTTTTTT.

With regard to this clonotype: A much larger clone differs from this one at a single base, so this may be a read error. This chain joins TRBV5-1 and TRBJ2-7, with D maybe TRBD1 (5 bases). Looked up from germline, CDR1 is SGHRS and CDR2 is YFSETQ. CDR3 size: 13 residues. CDR3 DNA sequence: TGCTCCAGCAGCTTAGACAGTCCCTACGAGCAGTACTTC. Its translation is CSSSLDSPYEQYF.

In its sample, this clonotype was seen a few times. This chain links TRBV11-2 with TRBJ1-3, with D tentatively TRBD1 (5 bases). V lost 4 bases to trimming and J lost 9 bases, with 19 bases between them. The CDR3 has 15 amino acids. Per the germline V gene, CDR1 is SGHAT and CDR2 is FQNNGV. The CDR3 DNA follows: TGTGCCAGCAGCTCCCCTAGGGGTTCCTTTCCCACCATATATTTT. This gives the protein CASSSPRGSFPTIYF. Looking up the rest from reference TRBV11-2 and TRBJ1-3 gives the full variable domain: EAGVAQSPRYKIIEKRQSVAFWCNPISGHATLYWYQQILGQGPKLLIQFQNNGVVDDSQLPKDRFSAERLKGVDSTLKIQPAKLEDSAVYLCASSSPRGSFPTIYFGEGSWLTVV.

This clonotype occurred many times. The V and J genes are TRBV4-2 and TRBJ1-5, with D hard to call. The CDR3 is made up of 15 amino acids. CDR1 and CDR2 (germline): LGHNA, YNFKEQ. V lost 4 bases, J lost 1 base, and 11 bases lay in between. The CDR3: CASSLVDDSNQPQHF. The CDR3 DNA reads as TGTGCCAGCAGCCTTGTGGACGACAGCAATCAGCCCCAGCATTTT.

The chain employs TRBV20-1 and TRBJ1-5, with D unresolved. Germline V gene data show CDR1 as DFQATT and CDR2 as SNEGSKA (reference sequence). V was pared by 0 bases and J by 0 bases, with 6 bases between. The CDR3 totals 14 residues. The CDR3 nucleotides are TGCAGTGCTAGAGAGGATAATAGCAATCAGCCCCAGCATTTT. This encodes CSAREDNSNQPQHF.

V usage is TRBV20-1 and J usage is TRBJ1-1; D gene uncertain. Trimming removed 7 bases at V and 5 bases at J, with 17 bases between. In germline, CDR1 is DFQATT, CDR2 SNEGSKA (reference sequence). This CDR3 contains 13 residues. The CDR3 DNA is TGCAGTGGAGTGGACGCACACGGGACTGAAGCTTTCTTT. It is translated as CSGVDAHGTEAFF.

The chain carries TRBV18 and TRBJ1-5; D is possibly TRBD1 (6 bases). This CDR3 is 13 amino acids long. With 8 bases removed from V and 6 bases from J, the gap between germline ends came to 14 bases. Germline assignment: CDR1 KGHSH and CDR2 LQKENI. CDR3 bases: TGTGCCAGCCAACAGGGATACGGTCAGCCCCAGCATTTT. It translates to CASQQGYGQPQHF.

This clonotype occurred many times. V and J are TRBV6-1 and TRBJ2-7; 9 positions agree with TRBD2. This CDR3 region has 13 residues. Germline lookup yields CDR1 MNHNS and CDR2 SASEGT. The J segment lost 0 bases and the V segment lost 10 bases, leaving 4 bases of the junction unmatched. The CDR3 region is CATWTSDSYEQYF. The CDR3 DNA reads as TGTGCCACCTGGACTAGCGACTCCTACGAGCAGTACTTC.

This clonotype was detected a few times. A read error may be the cause here, since a much bigger clone is one base away. This rearrangement joins TRBV3-1 to TRBJ1-5; 7 nucleotides agree with TRBD1. This CDR3 comprises 15 residues. Germline loops: CDR1 LGHDT, CDR2 YNNKEL (reference sequence). V lost 4 bases and J lost 0; bases outside the gene matches: 3. DNA of the CDR3: TGTGCCAGCAGCCGGGGACAGTATAGCAATCAGCCCCAGCATTTT. Protein sequence: CASSRGQYSNQPQHF.

This clonotype was detected many times. This chain joins TRBV6-1 and TRBJ2-5, with 7 bases fitting TRBD1. The J segment lost 5 bases and the V segment lost 5 bases, leaving 11 bases of the junction unmatched. CDR3 length: 15 amino acids. CDR1 MNHNS and CDR2 SASEGT come from the germline V gene. The CDR3 protein is CASSPQGVASETQYF. The CDR3 DNA reads as TGTGCCAGCAGTCCCCAGGGGGTCGCATCGGAGACCCAGTACTTC.

This chain connects TRBV6-1 to TRBJ2-2, with D maybe TRBD2 (5 bases). With 5 bases removed from V and 9 bases from J, the gap between germline ends came to 22 bases. The CDR3 runs 16 residues. The V gene's germline CDR1 is MNHNS and CDR2 SASEGT. CDR3 sequence reads: CASSPVGVFWSRELFF. CDR3 DNA: TGTGCCAGCAGTCCTGTCGGGGTCTTTTGGTCCAGGGAGCTGTTTTTT.

This clonotype showed up many times. The chain uses TRBV7-2 and TRBJ2-5; D gene uncertain. V dropped 3 bases and J dropped 1 base, with 6 bases sitting between them. This CDR3 is built from 13 residues. CDR1 SGHTA and CDR2 FQGNSA come from the germline V gene. Here the CDR3 DNA reads TGTGCCAGCAGCTTGGCCTTCCAAGAGACCCAGTACTTC. This encodes CASSLAFQETQYF.

V and J are TRBV7-9 and TRBJ1-2; no reliable D call. V lost 3 bases, J lost 3 bases, and 11 bases lay in between. The CDR3 spans 14 residues. Germline values: CDR1 SEHNR, CDR2 FQNEAQ (reference sequence). In DNA, the CDR3 is TGTGCCAGCAGCTTGAATACTGAACACTATGGCTACACCTTC. This codes for CASSLNTEHYGYTF.

There are many counts of this clonotype. The gene calls are TRBV18 and TRBJ2-6; D not resolved. CDR1 and CDR2 from the germline V gene are KGHSH and LQKENI. This CDR3 is built from 14 residues. V was shortened by 0 bases and J by 4 bases, with 4 bases between the two germline ends. The CDR3 nucleotides are TGTGCCAGCTCACCACCGTCAGGGGCCAACGTCCTGACTTTC. Its protein is CASSPPSGANVLTF. The full variable domain, in which reference TRBV18 and TRBJ2-6 provide the parts outside the CDR3, is NAGVMQNPRHLVRRRGQEARLRCSPMKGHSHVYWYRQLPEEGLKFMVYLQKENIIDESGMPKERFSAEFPKEGPSILRIQQVVRGDSAAYFCASSPPSGANVLTFGAGSRLTVL.

The table lists this clonotype with a few counts. The CDR3 DNA is TGTGCCAGCAGCTTGAAAACGGTAGGAGATACGCAGTATTTT. It yields the protein CASSLKTVGDTQYF. The J gene is TRBJ2-3, the V gene TRBV5-8; D gene ambiguous. V was pared by 1 base and J by 5 bases, with 11 bases between. The CDR3 is made up of 14 amino acids. The germline CDR1 and CDR2 sequences are SGHTS and YDEGEE.

This clonotype was recorded at least ten times. The chain links TRBV6-1 to TRBJ2-7, with 8 bases aligning to TRBD2. The CDR3 runs to 16 residues. V trimming: 4 bases; J trimming: 3 bases; junction bases outside the gene matches: 11. Germline-derived CDR1 and CDR2 are MNHNS and SASEGT. CDR3 residues: CASSGAERGLDYEQYF. As DNA, the CDR3 is TGTGCCAGCAGTGGGGCCGAGCGGGGGTTGGACTACGAGCAGTACTTC.

There are a few counts of this clonotype. The chain has TRBV6-1 and TRBJ1-6; D is possibly TRBD1 (6 bases). The germline CDR1 and CDR2 sequences are MNHNS and SASEGT. Trimming removed 2 bases from V and 13 bases from J, with 18 bases in between. This CDR3 contains 15 residues. CDR3 nucleotides: TGTGCCAGCAGTGAACAGGGGTTGCCGTGGTCTCCCCTCCACTTT. This translates into CASSEQGLPWSPLHF.

This clonotype was recorded at least ten times. J is TRBJ1-5 and V is TRBV15; possibly TRBD1 for D (6 bases). This CDR3 is 13 amino acids long. Per the germline V gene, CDR1 is LNHNV and CDR2 is YYDKDF (reference sequence). Trimming took off 0 bases at V and 12 bases at J, with 12 bases between the two ends. CDR3: CATSRDLGGLQHF. CDR3 nucleotides: TGTGCCACCAGCAGAGATTTGGGGGGGCTCCAGCATTTT.

This clonotype has only one observation. The chain uses TRBV12-3 or TRBV12-4 and TRBJ2-7; D is undetermined. V lost 5 bases and J lost 2, with 13 bases in between. This CDR3 has 14 residues. CDR3 DNA sequence: TGTGCCAGCAGTCACGGTACCTGGCCCTACGAGCAGTACTTC. Translating gives CASSHGTWPYEQYF.

This clonotype occurred many times. This chain joins TRBV5-6 and TRBJ2-7; D is unresolved. Trimming shortened V by 1 base and J by 3 bases, and 11 bases separated the two germline ends. Germline-derived CDR1 and CDR2 are SGHDT and YYEEEE. The length of the CDR3 is 14 residues. CDR3 region: CASSLRVYLYEQYF. CDR3 DNA: TGTGCCAGCAGCTTGAGGGTTTATCTCTACGAGCAGTACTTC.

The rearrangement joins TRBV30 to TRBJ2-7, with unresolved D. The CDR3 is 15 amino acids. V dropped 0 bases and J dropped 2 bases, with 14 bases sitting between them. In germline, CDR1 is GTSNPN, CDR2 SVGIG (reference sequence). CDR3: CAWSVRAAKPYEQYF. DNA for the CDR3: TGTGCCTGGAGTGTACGGGCAGCTAAGCCCTACGAGCAGTACTTC.

This clonotype was seen at least ten times. A read error is possible here, since a much larger clone lies one base away. The chain is built from TRBV6-1 and TRBJ2-2, with D possibly TRBD2 on 5 matching bases. Per germline, CDR1 MNHNS and CDR2 SASEGT. CDR3 length: 13 amino acids. The DNA of the CDR3 is TGTGCCAGCAGTCTCCGCCGGGCCGGGGAGCTGGTTTTT. Translated: CASSLRRAGELVF.